This T cell receptor (beta chain) was sequenced for a study of T-cell memory formation after mild COVID-19. Study summary: The study found TCR clusters largely donor specific. Findings and limits, study-wide: Clones that contracted clustered mainly in CM and EM if CD4+ and in EMRA if CD8+. Memory sampled before infection contained some responding clones, suggesting cross-reactive memory joined.

J gave up 3 bases and V 5 bases, and 13 bases lay outside the gene matches. Germline CDR1 is MNHEY and CDR2 is SVGAGI. The CDR3 sequence is 18 residues long. Points on this clonotype: What it binds is unknown.

5'RACE with constant-segment primers built TCRalpha and TCRbeta cDNA libraries with UMIs. TCRdb re-called the 5' RACE reads through MiXCR, storing one row per CDR3 protein. The table records roughly 200,000 distinct CDR3 sequences, approximately 16% of them present only once. The specimen was PBMCs or a T cell subset sorted from them (not recorded which). The V and J genes are TRBV6-5 and TRBJ2-7; TRBD2 aligns across 13 bases. The TCR originated in an adult woman who had mild COVID-19 (a few samples of this study predate the infection). Cell type and time point are not known. CDR3 sequence reads: CASSPRTSGRVSIYEQYF. The CDR3 nucleotides read TGTGCCAGCAGTCCGCGGACTAGCGGGAGAGTATCGATCTACGAGCAGTACTTC.